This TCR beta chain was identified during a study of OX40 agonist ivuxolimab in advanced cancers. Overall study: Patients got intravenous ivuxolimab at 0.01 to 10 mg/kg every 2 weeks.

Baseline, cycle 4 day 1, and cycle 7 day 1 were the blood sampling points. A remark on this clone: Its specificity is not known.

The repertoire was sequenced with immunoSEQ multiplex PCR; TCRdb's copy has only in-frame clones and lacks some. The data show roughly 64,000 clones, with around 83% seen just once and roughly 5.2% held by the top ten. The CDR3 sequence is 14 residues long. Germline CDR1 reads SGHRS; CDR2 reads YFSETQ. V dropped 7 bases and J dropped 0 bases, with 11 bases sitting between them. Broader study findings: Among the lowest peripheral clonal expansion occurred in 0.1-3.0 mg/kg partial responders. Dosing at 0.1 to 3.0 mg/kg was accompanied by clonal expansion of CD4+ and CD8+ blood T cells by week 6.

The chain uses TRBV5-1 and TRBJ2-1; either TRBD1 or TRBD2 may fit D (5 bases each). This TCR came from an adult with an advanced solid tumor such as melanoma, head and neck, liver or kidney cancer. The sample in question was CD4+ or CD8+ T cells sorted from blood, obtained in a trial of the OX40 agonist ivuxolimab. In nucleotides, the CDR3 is TGCGCCAGCGGGACCAAGAGCTCCTACAATGAGCAGTTCTTC. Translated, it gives CASGTKSSYNEQFF. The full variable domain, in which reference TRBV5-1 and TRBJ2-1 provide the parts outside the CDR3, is KAGVTQTPRYLIKTRGQQVTLSCSPISGHRSVSWYQQTPGQGLQFLFEYFSETQRNKGNFPGRFSGRQFSNSRSEMNVSTLELGDSALYLCASGTKSSYNEQFFGPGTRLTVL.